A selection of T cell receptor beta chains follows, all from one sample in a study of blood T cell repertoires in COVID-19. The repertoire was sequenced with immunoSEQ multiplex PCR; TCRdb's copy has only in-frame clones and lacks some. The sample gives about 220,000 clones, about 88% of which show up once; roughly 2.8% is in the top ten. The sample comprised peripheral blood. The receptors shown here come from a man over 45 who had recovered from COVID-19. CDR3s include the opening cysteine and the closing phenylalanine or tryptophan.

>TRBV19
CASSQGQGMVGNQPQHF
>TRBV5-4
CASSDGTSGNRYEQYF
>TRBV29-1
CSVGTGGSGNEQFF
>TRBV7-2
CASSGPRTSGRWQETQYF
>TRBV30
CARQGAGASTGELFF
>TRBV7-2
CASSLGPDRGRRWGNEQFF
>TRBV5-5
CASHRDRDSPLHF
>TRBV18
CASSPAGAGSTDTQYF
>TRBV29-1
CSVEDPGRGRGTTDTQYF
>TRBV7-2
CASSAGLAGKGTQYF
>TRBV10-3
CAISESTGQGARETQYF
>TRBV3-1/TRBV3-2
CASSSGTGGSPLHF
>TRBV19
CASSEQGGKNIQYF
>TRBV7-6
CASSPTGGRIEKLFF
>TRBV19
CATRPGTGLHEQYF
>TRBV19
CASSIQGGDTEAFF
>TRBV5-1
CASSLFPTSYADTIYF
>TRBV30
CAWSVTLTWGLSGNTIYF
>TRBV6-6
CASSYDLYSSPLHF
>TRBV30
CAGRQGGNSPLHF
>TRBV2
CASRREGQGSTEAFF
>TRBV23-1
CASSQTLPQGKADSNQPQHF
>TRBV7-9
CASSHGTGPSEAFF
>TRBV28
CASSLSSGGWKYAEAFF
>TRBV6-5
CASLGSGRRDTQYF
>TRBV27
CASSPRLAGGYEQYF
>TRBV6-6
CASSYGTRNYEQYF